What follows is one T cell receptor beta chain and its context. The data belong to a study of blood T cell repertoires in COVID-19. Study-wide background: Sites across the United States, Italy and Spain contributed samples from acute and convalescent COVID-19. T cells, B-cell-depleted T cells, or PBMCs provided the cDNA or gDNA that served as material.

Original handling: It was from reference gene primer amplification that nucleated cell counts were estimated. Produced via immunoSEQ multiplex PCR; TCRdb's table is partial and in-frame only. The DNA gave D and trimming, while V, J and clone size come from that table. The sample yields 150,000 to 180,000 clones, roughly nine tenths seen once. This CDR3 region has 14 residues. The V gene lost 6 bases and the J gene lost 1 base, with 12 bases spanning the gap. Germline values: CDR1 SGHAT, CDR2 FQNNGV. Sequences were obtained from peripheral blood. This TCR derives from a woman between 65 and 79 years old with acute or convalescent COVID-19. The genes are TRBV11-2 and TRBJ1-1; D may be TRBD1 (5 bases). The CDR3, as DNA: TGTGCCAGCAGAGACCTCGGGGGGAACACTGAAGCTTTCTTT. Protein: CASRDLGGNTEAFF.